Described below is a single TCR beta chain sequence and its context. The data belong to a study of blood T cells in healthy people across ages. The use of a sample-barcoded 5' primer and a J-beta primer mix characterized a second PCR of roughly 6 to 12 cycles. Each CDR3 protein gets one entry after TCRdb re-called the 5' RACE reads with MiXCR. This table has some 1 million distinct CDR3 sequences, 40% to 50% appearing once. This clonotype originated in a woman aged 60 to 75 in good health. The specimen was blood.

The CDR3: CASSLSGSFYEQYF. Here the CDR3 DNA reads TGTGCCAGCAGTTTATCGGGCAGCTTCTACGAGCAGTACTTC. The rearrangement links TRBV27 to TRBJ2-7; D is uncertain. V was trimmed by 0 bases and J by 3 bases, leaving 9 bases between them. This CDR3 comprises 14 residues. Germline-derived CDR1 and CDR2 are MNHEY and SMNVEV (reference sequence).